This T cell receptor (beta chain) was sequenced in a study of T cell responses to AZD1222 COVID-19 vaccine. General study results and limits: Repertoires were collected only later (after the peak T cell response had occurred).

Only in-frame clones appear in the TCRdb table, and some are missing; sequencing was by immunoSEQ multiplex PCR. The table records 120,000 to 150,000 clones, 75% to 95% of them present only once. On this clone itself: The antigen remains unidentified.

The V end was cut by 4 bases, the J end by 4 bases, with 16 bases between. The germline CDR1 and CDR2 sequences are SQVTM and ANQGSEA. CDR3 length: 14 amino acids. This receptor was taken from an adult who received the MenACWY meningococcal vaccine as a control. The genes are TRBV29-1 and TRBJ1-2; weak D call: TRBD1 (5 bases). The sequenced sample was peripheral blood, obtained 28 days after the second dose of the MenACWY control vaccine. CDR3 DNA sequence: TGCAGCGTTGTGCAGGGAGGGAGGACCTATGGCTACACCTTC. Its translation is CSVVQGGRTYGYTF. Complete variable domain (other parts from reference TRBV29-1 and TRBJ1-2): SAVISQKPSRDICQRGTSLTIQCQVDSQVTMMFWYRQQPGQSLTLIATANQGSEATYESGFVIDKFPISRPNLTFSTLTVSNMSPEDSSIYLCSVVQGGRTYGYTFGSGTRLTVV.